This TCR beta chain was retrieved from a study of spatial heterogeneity in lung cancer (dated by TCRdb to between 2018 and 2021). Some background on the complete study: Beta-chain transcripts were consistently detected in greater numbers than alpha-chain transcripts, which likely reflects a higher abundance of beta-chain transcripts. The study linked features of the TCR repertoire to counts of nonsynonymous mutations, which were determined by whole-exome sequencing of tumor tissue. TCR alpha and beta repertoires were quantitatively compared across multiple tumor regions, matched nontumor lung and blood in non-small cell lung cancer. In the raw uncorrected reads, each unique combination of TCR and UMI appeared more than ten times on average. At surgery, both alpha and beta chains were TCR-sequenced in more than 200 tumor regions, about 64 matched nontumor lung samples and over 50 PBMC samples. The paper as a whole reports these results and caveats: Additional single-cell paired TCR alpha and beta sequencing was considered necessary to confirm, at a functional level, the hypothesis that regional TCRs recognize regional mutations. Ubiquitous expanded tumor TCRs were detected in blood more often at tumor resection than at routine follow-up.

The sample's time point label is to be understood as: sample taken at primary tumor resection. Donors were over 60 patients with early-stage, untreated non-small cell lung cancer from the lung TRACERx cohort. For TCR sequencing, whole RNA was extracted from tumor and nontumor lung tissue, or from cryopreserved PBMC samples, and no cell sorting was done. Only patients for whom sufficient RNA was available from at least two tumor regions were selected for TCR sequencing. Trimming removed 5 bases from V and 4 bases from J; the gene matches leave 2 bases unexplained. CDR1 and CDR2 are drawn from the germline V gene: KGHDR, SFDVKD. The cysteine opens and the phenylalanine closes a CDR3 of 14 amino acids. Left in the record is the CDR3 DNA by itself, 42 bases read in frame from the first base. This clonotype was observed many times. The specificity of this receptor is unknown. Nothing much larger sits one base from this clone, and base qualities are not available.

The library was prepared using 5' RACE. The reads were generated on a NextSeq 500. To allow correction of PCR and sequencing errors, the TCR library protocol tagged every TCR cDNA molecule with a unique molecular identifier. In the original analysis: TCR identification, UMI-based error correction and CDR3 extraction were all carried out with Decombinator tools. Expanded TCRs were defined as those above a frequency of 2 per 1,000, corresponding to the top 1% of the tumor frequency distribution. Each repertoire was subsampled 100 times to 5,000 TCRs, after which Renyi diversity was computed with the R vegan package. CDR3 similarity networks were built from amino acid triplet string-kernel similarity, with CDR3s being connected when pairwise similarity was above 0.82. In-frame beta chains were kept once TCRdb had trimmed the public reads at Q25 with fastp and called clones with MiXCR. Rows are unified per CDR3 protein, each entry keeping the most common DNA and genes. For this entry, the V and J calls and clone size follow TCRdb and not the study's own pipeline. The sample contains some 41,000 distinct CDR3 sequences, approximately 6.2% of them found a single time. 35% to 55% of the sample is held by the ten biggest clonotypes.

The TCR originated in a female donor with early-stage non-small cell lung cancer. The sample was PBMCs, taken at surgery. In this chain, TRBV24-1 is recombined with TRBJ2-2; TRBD1 lines up with 8 middle nucleotides. The DNA reads TGTGCCACCAGTGGAACAGGGGGCACCGGGGAGCTGTTTTTT. This sequence encodes CATSGTGGTGELFF.